Listed below are T cell receptor beta chains from one sample, sequenced in a study of blood T cell repertoires in COVID-19. Data came from immunoSEQ multiplex PCR; TCRdb stores just in-frame clones and leaves some out. The sample shows under 200,000 clones, approximately 74% of them seen only once. The sequencing input was peripheral blood. These receptor sequences come from a woman older than 75 with acute or convalescent COVID-19. Each CDR3 is given with its conserved first and last residue. The D gene is left open where the match is weak. Size is stated for part of the rows, as once, few or many counts, or as a class when the clone is expanded.

abundance,v_gene,d_gene,j_gene,CDR3nt,CDR3aa
.,TRBV27,TRBD2,TRBJ2-5,TGTGCCAGCACAGTAGCGGGAGGGCCGTCGAGGCTAGAGACCCAGTACTTC,CASTVAGGPSRLETQYF
.,TRBV30,.,TRBJ1-2,TGTGCCTGGTTCGAAATCGGGTTATACTATGGCTACACCTTC,CAWFEIGLYYGYTF
.,TRBV25-1,.,TRBJ1-2,TGTGCCAGCAGTGAATTCTCCGGGGGGGGTGGCAGTACCCAAGGCTACACCTTC,CASSEFSGGGGSTQGYTF
.,TRBV3-1/TRBV3-2,TRBD1,TRBJ1-1,TGTGCCAGCAGACTCAATACAGACAGGGGAACTTTCTTT,CASRLNTDRGTFF
.,TRBV5-6,.,TRBJ2-2,TGTGCCAGCAGCTATGGACTTAACACCGGGGAGCTGTTTTTT,CASSYGLNTGELFF
once,TRBV27,.,TRBJ2-7,TGTGCCAGCAGTTTATCGTCACGGGGAACCTCCTACGAGCAGTACTTC,CASSLSSRGTSYEQYF
.,TRBV24-1,.,TRBJ1-2,TGTGCCACCAGTGATTTGTCTCTCTACACCTTC,CATSDLSLYTF
.,TRBV2,TRBD1,TRBJ1-5,TGTGCCAGCAGCCCGACAGGGTTGCAGCCCCAGCATTTT,CASSPTGLQPQHF
.,TRBV19,TRBD2,TRBJ2-4,TGTGCCAGTAAGGAGGTGCGGGGAGGGGACATTCAGTACTTC,CASKEVRGGDIQYF
.,TRBV30,TRBD2,TRBJ2-2,TGTGCCTGGAGTAAGCTAGCGGGAGCGTCCGGGGAGCTGTTTTTT,CAWSKLAGASGELFF
.,TRBV28,TRBD1,TRBJ2-2,TGTGCCAGCACTAGATCCGGGACAGGCAGGCGGCTGGGGGAGCTGTTTTTT,CASTRSGTGRRLGELFF
.,TRBV2,TRBD1,TRBJ2-7,TGTGCCAGCGGCAGGGGGTACGAGCAGTACTTC,CASGRGYEQYF
.,TRBV28,TRBD1,TRBJ1-5,TGTGCCAGCACCAAAGACAGGGGGTATCAGCCCCAGCATTTT,CASTKDRGYQPQHF
.,TRBV27,TRBD1,TRBJ2-2,TGTGCCAGCAGTTTTCGGGACAGGGAACGCACCGGGGAGCTGTTTTTT,CASSFRDRERTGELFF
.,TRBV6-5,.,TRBJ1-4,TGTGCCAGCAGTCCAAAACAGGGTAGTGGTGAAAAACTGTTTTTT,CASSPKQGSGEKLFF
many,TRBV4-2,TRBD2,TRBJ2-2,TGTGCCAGCGGATTACAGATCCGGGGGGGAGCCGATAATAGGGAGCTGTTTTTT,CASGLQIRGGADNRELFF
.,TRBV18,.,TRBJ1-1,TGTGCCAGCTCATCTGGGCTGAACACTGAAGCTTTCTTT,CASSSGLNTEAFF
few,TRBV5-8,TRBD1,TRBJ1-5,TGTGCCAGCAGCCGGGGACAGGGGTGGCAGCCCCAGCATTTT,CASSRGQGWQPQHF
.,TRBV7-2,TRBD1,TRBJ1-6,TGTGCCAGCGAGGGGGCGAGCTATAATTCACCCCTCCACTTT,CASEGASYNSPLHF
once,TRBV6-2/TRBV6-3,.,TRBJ1-5,TGTGCCAGCAGTGCGGATCCGACGTCGGGGCCCCAGCATTTT,CASSADPTSGPQHF
once,TRBV18,.,TRBJ1-1,TGTGCCAGCTCACCACGGAGTCAGGGGAACACTGAAGCTTTCTTT,CASSPRSQGNTEAFF
.,TRBV2,TRBD2,TRBJ2-1,TGTGCCAGCAGTGAAAGGGGACTAGCGGGGCCGAGCTCCTACAATGAGCAGTTCTTC,CASSERGLAGPSSYNEQFF
.,TRBV24-1,.,TRBJ2-2,TGTGCCACCGAAGGACAAAACACCGGGGAGCTGTTTTTT,CATEGQNTGELFF
.,TRBV6-5,TRBD1,TRBJ1-1,TGTGCCAGCAGCTTAGGACAGGGCCACACTGAAGCTTTCTTT,CASSLGQGHTEAFF
.,TRBV28,TRBD1,TRBJ2-7,TGTGCCAGCAGTTCGGGACAGGGCCACGAGCAGTACTTC,CASSSGQGHEQYF
.,TRBV3-1/TRBV3-2,.,TRBJ2-3,TGTGCCAGCAGCCAGGATACTGGAGACGTTACTAGCACAGATACGCAGTATTTT,CASSQDTGDVTSTDTQYF
.,TRBV4-1,.,TRBJ1-1,TGCGCCAGCAGCCAAGTCCTCTTGAACACTGAAGCTTTCTTT,CASSQVLLNTEAFF
.,TRBV28,TRBD2,TRBJ2-1,TGTGCCAGCAGTTTTTTAGCCGACACTAGCGGGAGCTTTTCTAGGTCCTACAATGAGCAGTTCTTC,CASSFLADTSGSFSRSYNEQFF